These 20 T cell receptor beta chains share one sample of origin, sequenced in a study of tumor-infiltrating lymphocytes in localized non-small cell lung cancer. Libraries were prepared by immunoSEQ multiplex PCR; TCRdb keeps only in-frame clonotypes and omits some of them. The table records 2,500 to 3,500 clones, around 50% of them present only once. Specimen: uninvolved lung tissue not adjacent to the tumor. These receptors were obtained from a human donor with non-small cell lung cancer.

The J gene is TRBJ2-4, the V gene TRBV7-2; no firm D call. The V end lost 2 bases, the J end lost 0 bases, and 2 bases lay between the germline ends. Germline CDR1 reads SGHTA; CDR2 reads FQGNSA. The CDR3 sequence is 13 residues long. CDR3 nucleotide sequence: TGTGCCAGCAGCTTATTAGCCAAAAACATTCAGTACTTC. Protein: CASSLLAKNIQYF.

The chain uses TRBV7-9 and TRBJ1-1; D unclear. Germline CDR1 and CDR2: SEHNR and FQNEAQ (reference sequence). The CDR3 length is 12 residues. V was shortened by 3 bases and J by 4 bases, with 6 bases between the two germline ends. DNA for the CDR3: TGTGCCAGCAGCTTCCGGCTCACTGAAGCTTTCTTT. Its translation is CASSFRLTEAFF.

This rearrangement joins TRBV2 to TRBJ1-1, with 8 nucleotides matching TRBD1. The CDR3 is made up of 14 amino acids. The J segment lost 5 bases and the V segment lost 5 bases, leaving 7 bases of the junction unmatched. The V gene's germline CDR1 is SNHLY and CDR2 FYNNEI. This CDR3 is CASSFQGAVTEAFF. The CDR3 nucleotides read TGTGCCAGCAGTTTTCAGGGGGCAGTAACTGAAGCTTTCTTT.

This clone was detected only once. The rearrangement links TRBV6-5 to TRBJ2-5, with TRBD2 identical over 9 bases. The V and J ends lost 2 bases and 5 bases, in that order; junction bases with no gene match: 3. The CDR3 is 14 residues long. Germline V gene lookup returns CDR1 MNHEY and CDR2 SVGAGI. The CDR3 region is CASSYRAGGETQYF. CDR3 DNA: TGTGCCAGCAGTTACAGGGCGGGGGGGGAGACCCAGTACTTC.

V is TRBV28 and J is TRBJ2-7; D possibly corresponds to TRBD2 (6 bases). V lost 6 bases and J 2 bases, leaving 20 bases between the germline ends. CDR3 size: 16 residues. The germline CDR1 and CDR2 sequences are MDHEN and SYDVKM. The chain's CDR3 is CASRPYISGQTYEQYF. The CDR3 DNA is TGTGCCAGCAGGCCCTATATTAGCGGACAAACCTACGAGCAGTACTTC.

The chain combines TRBV30 with TRBJ2-3, with D perhaps assigned TRBD1 or TRBD2 (6 bases each). The CDR3 spans 12 residues. Per germline, CDR1 GTSNPN and CDR2 SVGIG (reference sequence). With 2 bases removed from V and 7 bases from J, the gap between germline ends came to 10 bases. CDR3 sequence (DNA): TGTGCCTGGAGTCCGGGGGCGAATACGCAGTATTTT. It encodes CAWSPGANTQYF.

This clone has just a few counts. The V call is TRBV2, the J call TRBJ1-1; D remains unclear. Trimming shortened V by 6 bases and J by 0 bases, and 8 bases separated the two germline ends. The germline V gene encodes CDR1 SNHLY and CDR2 FYNNEI. The CDR3 has 13 amino acids. The CDR3 nucleotides read TGTGCCAGCAGACAGAACATGAACACTGAAGCTTTCTTT. It yields the protein CASRQNMNTEAFF. Full variable domain (outside the CDR3, taken from reference TRBV2 and TRBJ1-1): EPEVTQTPSHQVTQMGQEVILRCVPISNHLYFYWYRQILGQKVEFLVSFYNNEISEKSEIFDDQFSVERPDGSNFTLKIRSTKLEDSAMYFCASRQNMNTEAFFGQGTRLTVV.

The rearrangement joins TRBV4-3 to TRBJ1-5; D is unclear. Germline-derived CDR1 and CDR2 are LGHNA and YSLEER. Deletions cut 0 bases from V and 4 bases from J, with 10 bases between. The CDR3 length is 15 residues. The CDR3 nucleotides are TGCGCCAGCAGCCAAGACCAGGCCCTAAATCAGCCCCAGCATTTT. Amino acids: CASSQDQALNQPQHF.

This chain uses TRBV6-1 with TRBJ2-7, with TRBD2 matching over 11 bases. The length of the CDR3 is 13 residues. The J segment lost 6 bases and the V segment lost 8 bases, leaving 6 bases of the junction unmatched. Germline V gene sequence: CDR1 MNHNS, CDR2 SASEGT. The CDR3 protein is CASLAGGPTEQYF. The CDR3 DNA sequence: TGTGCCAGCCTAGCGGGGGGTCCCACCGAGCAGTACTTC.

The chain recombines TRBV6-5 with TRBJ1-1, with D uncertain. The CDR3 has 14 residues. Germline values: CDR1 MNHEY, CDR2 SVGAGI. V gave up 2 bases and J gave up 0 bases, with 7 bases separating them. CDR3 DNA: TGTGCCAGCAGTTACGAGCGGTTGAACACTGAAGCTTTCTTT. Its protein product is CASSYERLNTEAFF.

This rearrangement joins TRBV7-2 to TRBJ2-3, with 10 bases lining up with TRBD2. The germline V gene encodes CDR1 SGHTA and CDR2 FQGNSA. The CDR3 consists of 15 residues. V was pared by 0 bases and J by 7 bases, with 4 bases of the junction left unmatched. CDR3 loop: CASSLALAGVNTQYF. The DNA for the CDR3 is TGTGCCAGCAGCTTAGCGCTAGCGGGAGTAAATACGCAGTATTTT.

CDR3 residues: CASSLGQGIGNEQFF. The CDR3 bases are TGTGCCAGCAGCTTAGGACAGGGAATAGGGAATGAGCAGTTCTTC. The J gene is TRBJ2-1, the V gene TRBV7-2; TRBD1 matches at 7 bases. The germline V gene has CDR1 SGHTA and CDR2 FQGNSA. V lost 1 base and J lost 7; bases outside the gene matches: 7. The CDR3 is made up of 15 amino acids.

The rearrangement uses TRBV11-2 and TRBJ2-7, with 7 bases matching TRBD1. Trimming at V came to 2 bases and at J to 4 bases, leaving 11 bases not matched to a gene. The germline V gene encodes CDR1 SGHAT and CDR2 FQNNGV. The CDR3 contains 16 residues. CDR3 in amino acids: CASSLSGQLKIYEQYF. In DNA, the CDR3 is TGTGCCAGCAGCTTATCGGGACAGCTAAAAATTTACGAGCAGTACTTC.

The chain is built from TRBV9 and TRBJ2-3, with a possible D match to TRBD2 (6 bases). The CDR3 sequence is 14 residues long. CDR1 is SGDLS, CDR2 YYNGEE, per germline. Trimming removed 4 bases from V and 2 bases from J, with 11 bases in between. CDR3 coding DNA: TGTGCCAGCAGCCTATTAGCGGACACAGATACGCAGTATTTT. It codes for CASSLLADTDTQYF.

The chain has TRBV30 and TRBJ2-5, with D hard to call. Germline values: CDR1 GTSNPN, CDR2 SVGIG (reference sequence). This CDR3 comprises 12 residues. The V and J ends lost 2 bases and 5 bases respectively, with 9 bases between them. The CDR3 DNA follows: TGTGCCTGGAGTTTCGTGGCGGAGACCCAGTACTTC. Translated: CAWSFVAETQYF.

The chain is built from TRBV7-2 and TRBJ2-5; D call uncertain. The V gene's germline CDR1 is SGHTA and CDR2 FQGNSA. The length of the CDR3 is 11 residues. The V gene lost 5 bases and the J gene lost 5 bases, with 6 bases spanning the gap. The DNA for the CDR3 is TGTGCCAGCAGCCCTAGGGAGACCCAGTACTTC. Protein product: CASSPRETQYF.

This chain connects TRBV20-1 to TRBJ2-3; D is uncertain. Trimming stripped 4 bases from V and 1 base from J, with 3 bases between. CDR3 size: 11 residues. Germline V gene lookup returns CDR1 DFQATT and CDR2 SNEGSKA (reference sequence). The DNA of the CDR3 is TGCAGTGCTAAACGCACAGATACGCAGTATTTT. Protein sequence: CSAKRTDTQYF.

The chain couples TRBV5-4 to TRBJ2-1; D is possibly TRBD1 (6 bases). The CDR3 totals 14 residues. The V gene lost 0 bases and the J gene lost 9 bases, with 13 bases spanning the gap. The germline CDR1 and CDR2 sequences are SGHNT and YYREEE (reference sequence). CDR3 nucleotides: TGTGCCAGCAGCTTGGGGGGCCAGGGGCCTGAGCAGTTCTTC. Encoded protein: CASSLGGQGPEQFF.

The V and J genes are TRBV30 and TRBJ2-3; D uncertain. This CDR3 has 14 residues. Trimming left V 4 bases short and J 6 bases short, with 17 bases between. Per germline, CDR1 GTSNPN and CDR2 SVGIG (reference sequence). CDR3 nucleotides: TGTGCCTGGACGTCAGGAGCTCTCATTGATACGCAGTATTTT. It yields the protein CAWTSGALIDTQYF.

This clone came up a few times. At one of its ends the junction is not consistent with the germline gene, which may arise from a read error. The chain uses TRBV5-1 and TRBJ2-7; possibly TRBD1 or TRBD2 for D (6 bases each). From germline, CDR1 is SGHRS and CDR2 YFSETQ. This CDR3 contains 12 residues. CDR3 sequence (DNA): TGCGCCAGCAGCAAGGAGGGGGAGGAGCTGTACTTC. Translating gives CASSKEGEELYF.